This TCR beta chain was identified during a study of blood T cell repertoires in COVID-19. In the source study's methods: Cell counts per sample came from amplifying reference gene primers. Sequencing used immunoSEQ multiplex PCR; TCRdb keeps in-frame clones, though not all of them. V and J calls and clone size come straight from that table; D and trimming were deduced from the DNA. The sample yields some 350,000 clones, more than 70% seen once. Seattle patients were enrolled during active infection and followed longitudinally. The table lists this clone with a count of one. CDR3 length equals 12 residues. CDR1 MNHEY and CDR2 SVGEGT come from the germline V gene. Trimming removed 4 bases from V and 8 bases from J; junction bases left unmatched: 3.

The sequence was collected from a woman in her 30s with COVID-19, enrolled during active disease. The chain couples TRBV6-2 or TRBV6-3 to TRBJ2-3; 7 nucleotides line up with TRBD2. The sequenced material came from peripheral blood. CDR3 amino acids: CASSSGGTTQYF. CDR3 coding DNA: TGTGCCAGCAGTTCCGGGGGGACTACGCAGTATTTT.